Shown below are 17 T cell receptor beta chains from a single sample sequenced in a study of blood T cell repertoires in COVID-19 (dated by TCRdb to 2018 to 2021). Preparation of the library involved the immunoSEQ multiplex PCR assay. Held by TCRdb, this immuneACCESS table contains in-frame sequences only and omits some clones. Under half of the omission traces to an unresolved V gene where checked; the cause of the rest is unknown. This sample is represented by more than 200,000 clones; 81% of them were singletons. The biggest ten clones account for about 7.4% of the sample. The sample was peripheral blood. These TCRs come from a woman of 80 years or more with acute or convalescent COVID-19.

The rearrangement uses TRBV7-3 and TRBJ2-3; 9 positions agree with TRBD1. Losses at the gene ends were 5 bases for V and 3 bases for J; bases not matched to a gene: 6. Germline V gene lookup returns CDR1 SGHTA and CDR2 FQGTGA. This CDR3 contains 15 residues. This CDR3 reads CASSRGQGWTDTQYF. The DNA of the CDR3 is TGTGCCAGCAGCCGGGGACAGGGCTGGACAGATACGCAGTATTTT.

V gene TRBV28 combines with J gene TRBJ1-3; 9 nucleotides agree with TRBD1. The germline gives CDR1 MDHEN, CDR2 SYDVKM. CDR3 length: 17 amino acids. V lost 4 bases and J lost 6; bases outside the gene matches: 13. This CDR3 is CASSWGPGTGSENTIYF. CDR3 nucleotide sequence: TGTGCCAGCAGTTGGGGGCCTGGGACAGGGTCGGAAAACACCATATATTTT.

The chain is built from TRBV5-5 and TRBJ2-1, with a weak D call TRBD2 (5 bases). Germline lookup yields CDR1 SGHKS and CDR2 YYEKEE (reference sequence). This CDR3 comprises 17 residues. V was cut by 4 bases and J by 8 bases, with 25 bases left in between. CDR3 protein: CASSITFAGFPGDEQFF. CDR3 nucleotides: TGTGCCAGCAGCATCACTTTCGCGGGTTTTCCTGGGGATGAGCAGTTCTTC.

This sequence joins TRBV27 and TRBJ2-5, with 7 bases matching TRBD1. V was clipped by 6 bases and J by 3 bases; unmatched bases: 4. The CDR3 covers 13 residues. The germline CDR1 and CDR2 sequences are MNHEY and SMNVEV (reference sequence). The CDR3 loop reads CASSTGTEETQYF. The DNA for the CDR3 is TGTGCCAGCAGCACCGGGACAGAAGAGACCCAGTACTTC.

This clone was recorded once. This chain links TRBV5-1 with TRBJ1-2; no clear D gene. CDR1 and CDR2 (germline): SGHRS, YFSETQ. The CDR3 length is 14 residues. V was clipped by 0 bases and J by 3 bases, with 9 bases between them. The CDR3 loop reads CASSLAIEDYGYTF. The CDR3 DNA reads as TGCGCCAGCAGCTTGGCCATCGAGGACTATGGCTACACCTTC.

The rearrangement joins TRBV19 to TRBJ1-4; 8 bases match TRBD1. The trim removed 7 bases at V and 10 bases at J, leaving 11 bases unmatched. Germline lookup yields CDR1 LNHDA and CDR2 SQIVND (reference sequence). The CDR3 length is 14 residues. The CDR3 here is CASTPPGQGGKLFF. The CDR3 nucleotides are TGTGCCAGTACCCCCCCAGGACAGGGAGGAAAACTGTTTTTT.

The V gene is TRBV29-1, the J gene TRBJ1-1; 8 bases match TRBD1. Germline V gene data show CDR1 as SQVTM and CDR2 as ANQGSEA. J gave up 4 bases and V 3 bases, and 7 bases lay outside the gene matches. This CDR3 is 14 amino acids long. DNA of the CDR3: TGCAGCGTTGATTGGGGAGGACAGGGCACTGAAGCTTTCTTT. Translating it yields CSVDWGGQGTEAFF.

The chain couples TRBV5-1 to TRBJ2-5; 16 nucleotides align to TRBD2. CDR1 is SGHRS, CDR2 YFSETQ, per germline. V shed 0 bases and J 5 bases; nucleotides not matched to a gene: 7. CDR3 length: 18 residues. In DNA form, the CDR3 reads TGCGCCAGCAGCTTGGCCGGGACTAGCGGGGGGGCCTTGGAGACCCAGTACTTC. Translation: CASSLAGTSGGALETQYF.

The V call is TRBV10-3, the J call TRBJ1-6; tentatively, D is TRBD1 (5 bases). The CDR3 is made up of 17 amino acids. Trimming cost V 3 bases and J 0 bases, with 12 bases left between them. Germline V gene sequence: CDR1 ENHRY, CDR2 SYGVKD. CDR3 region: CAISDGAPSSYNSPLHF. The CDR3 nucleotides read TGTGCCATCAGTGATGGGGCCCCGAGCTCCTATAATTCACCCCTCCACTTT.

This clone was counted a single time. The CDR3 DNA sequence: TGTGCCATCAGTGAGGGAGGCAGGCCGAACACTGAAGCTTTCTTT. Translating gives CAISEGGRPNTEAFF. The chain joins TRBV10-3 to TRBJ1-1; D not resolved. V lost 2 bases and J lost 1, with 11 bases in between. In germline, CDR1 is ENHRY, CDR2 SYGVKD. The CDR3 contains 15 residues.

The chain employs TRBV6-4 and TRBJ2-3; a weak D match, TRBD1 (5 bases). V was shortened by 6 bases and J by 0 bases, with 13 bases between the two germline ends. Germline V gene data show CDR1 as MRHNA and CDR2 as SNTAGT. The CDR3 totals 15 residues. Here the CDR3 reads CASSLTGKSTDTQYF. The CDR3 DNA reads TGTGCCAGCAGCCTCACAGGAAAAAGCACAGATACGCAGTATTTT.

This clone has at least ten counts. CDR3: CASTGIVAGELFF. In DNA, the CDR3 is TGTGCCAGCACAGGGATAGTCGCCGGGGAGCTGTTTTTT. V and J are TRBV2 and TRBJ2-2; D perhaps matches TRBD1 (5 bases). The CDR3 loop spans 13 amino acids. V lost 7 bases and J 6 bases, leaving 12 bases between the germline ends. The germline V gene has CDR1 SNHLY and CDR2 FYNNEI. The full variable domain, completed using reference TRBV2 and TRBJ2-2, is EPEVTQTPSHQVTQMGQEVILRCVPISNHLYFYWYRQILGQKVEFLVSFYNNEISEKSEIFDDQFSVERPDGSNFTLKIRSTKLEDSAMYFCASTGIVAGELFFGEGSRLTVL.

V is TRBV28 and J is TRBJ1-4; 10 nucleotides agree with TRBD1. V was clipped by 3 bases and J by 5 bases; unmatched bases: 0. Germline CDR1 reads MDHEN; CDR2 reads SYDVKM. This CDR3 has 14 residues. In DNA form, the CDR3 reads TGTGCCAGCAGTTTGACAGGGGGCAATGAAAAACTGTTTTTT. Translation gives CASSLTGGNEKLFF.

The chain has TRBV30 and TRBJ1-1; D is ambiguous. CDR1 is GTSNPN and CDR2 is SVGIG in the germline V gene (reference sequence). The CDR3 sequence is 12 residues long. V was cut by 2 bases and J by 1 base, with 5 bases left in between. The CDR3 is CAWSRSNTEAFF. CDR3 in DNA: TGTGCCTGGAGTCGTTCGAACACTGAAGCTTTCTTT.

The table lists this clone with a few counts. The chain couples TRBV19 to TRBJ2-3, with TRBD2 matching over 9 bases. CDR1 and CDR2 (germline): LNHDA, SQIVND (reference sequence). This CDR3 comprises 16 residues. After removal of 3 bases from V and 4 bases from J, the junction contained 8 bases not matched to a gene. CDR3 sequence: CASSIISGSRADTQYF. CDR3 in DNA: TGTGCCAGTAGTATCATTAGCGGGAGTCGGGCAGATACGCAGTATTTT. Variable domain in full (rest from reference TRBV19 and TRBJ2-3): DGGITQSPKYLFRKEGQNVTLSCEQNLNHDAMYWYRQDPGQGLRLIYYSQIVNDFQKGDIAEGYSVSREKKESFPLTVTSAQKNPTAFYLCASSIISGSRADTQYFGPGTRLTVL.

The chain recombines TRBV3-1 (or the pseudogene TRBV3-2) with TRBJ1-3; 7 bases align to TRBD1. Germline V gene data show CDR1 as LGHDT and CDR2 as YNNKEL (reference sequence). CDR3 length: 16 amino acids. V lost 0 bases, J lost 2 bases, and 4 bases stayed unmatched. CDR3 region: CASSQENRGAGNTIYF. In DNA, the CDR3 is TGTGCCAGCAGCCAAGAAAACAGGGGTGCTGGAAACACCATATATTTT.

The chain has TRBV15 and TRBJ1-1; D gene uncertain. V was pared by 0 bases and J by 1 base, with 12 bases between. This CDR3 is built from 16 residues. Germline assignment: CDR1 LNHNV and CDR2 YYDKDF (reference sequence). CDR3 in amino acids: CATSRDSGLANTEAFF. In nucleotides, the CDR3 is TGTGCCACCAGCAGAGATAGCGGGCTTGCGAACACTGAAGCTTTCTTT.